The rows below give T cell receptor beta chains drawn from one sample of a study of blood T cell repertoires in COVID-19. Repertoires were generated with immunoSEQ multiplex PCR, while TCRdb's copy carries only in-frame clones and drops some. The repertoire holds roughly 150,000 clones, with 70% to 90% as singletons. Source material: peripheral blood. The receptors here all came from a human donor in a cohort sampled during active COVID-19. Both conserved end residues are part of each CDR3. A D gene is named only where the DNA matches it firmly. Clone size is stated in some rows and not others, as once, few, many or a class when expanded.

>many|-|TRBV30|TRBJ1-4
TGTGCCTGGAGCGCTAACAGTAATGAAAAACTGTTTTTT
CAWSANSNEKLFF
>-|-|TRBV19|TRBJ2-3
TGTGCCAGTGGGAATAGGGAGCGGGTAGACACAGATACGCAGTATTTT
CASGNRERVDTDTQYF
>-|-|TRBV19|TRBJ2-1
TGTGCCAGTAGTCAGTTTTACAATGAGCAGTTCTTC
CASSQFYNEQFF
>-|TRBD1|TRBV5-3|TRBJ1-5
TGTGCCAGAAGCGCGCAGTCAGGGGGTGTCAATCAGCCCCAGCATTTT
CARSAQSGGVNQPQHF
>-|TRBD2|TRBV10-3|TRBJ2-1
TGTGCCATCACCCTTGAAGCGGGGACCCACAATGAGCAGTTCTTC
CAITLEAGTHNEQFF
>once|-|TRBV7-9|TRBJ2-7
TGTGCCAGCAGCCAGAACACCTACGAGCAGTACTTC
CASSQNTYEQYF
>-|TRBD2|TRBV11-3|TRBJ2-7
TGTGCCAGCAGCCCTACCGGGACTAGCGGAACCTACGAGCAGTACTTC
CASSPTGTSGTYEQYF
>-|TRBD2|TRBV5-6|TRBJ2-3
TGTGCCAGCAGCGGTACTAGCGGGGGTAAAGATACGCAGTATTTT
CASSGTSGGKDTQYF
>-|TRBD2|TRBV7-8|TRBJ2-7
TGTGCCAGCAATCTAGCGGGGGGGCCTAACGAGCAGTACTTC
CASNLAGGPNEQYF
>-|-|TRBV11-2|TRBJ1-6
TGTGCCAGCAGTTTAAGGGTAGGGGATTCACCCCTCCACTTT
CASSLRVGDSPLHF
>-|-|TRBV7-6|TRBJ2-7
TGTGCCAGCAGCTTGAATAGGGGGGGTAACGAGCAGTACTTC
CASSLNRGGNEQYF
>-|-|TRBV20-1|TRBJ1-6
TGCAGTGCTAGTGAATACAGGGATTGGTATAATTCACCCCTCCACTTT
CSASEYRDWYNSPLHF
>-|-|TRBV13|TRBJ1-1
TGTGCCAGCAGCTTTAACCGGGGTTTCGTGAGGACTGAAGCTTTCTTT
CASSFNRGFVRTEAFF
>-|-|TRBV6-6|TRBJ2-5
TGTGCCACCCGGCCCCCTCAGGGGAGGGCCACGACCCAGTACTTC
CATRPPQGRATTQYF
>-|TRBD1|TRBV28|TRBJ2-5
TGTGCCAGCCGCCGGGACAGGGGGTTGGAGACCCAGTACTTC
CASRRDRGLETQYF
>-|TRBD1|TRBV19|TRBJ1-2
TGTGCCAGCACACGAACACGGACAGGGGGCAGTAACTATGGCTACACCTTC
CASTRTRTGGSNYGYTF
>-|-|TRBV5-5|TRBJ2-1
TGTGCCAGCAGCTTAGCGGGTAGGGCTTTGGATGAGCAGTTCTTC
CASSLAGRALDEQFF
>-|-|TRBV30|TRBJ1-2
TGTGCCTGGATAGCGGACGGAAGATTCTATGGCTACACCTTC
CAWIADGRFYGYTF
>-|-|TRBV5-1|TRBJ1-4
TGCGCCAGCAGCTTCTCAGGGGAGGAAAAACTGTTTTTT
CASSFSGEEKLFF
>-|-|TRBV6-4|TRBJ1-4
TGTGCCAGCAGTGAGTCGAGCGGGGGTAATGAAAAACTGTTTTTT
CASSESSGGNEKLFF
>once|-|TRBV30|TRBJ1-5
TGTGCCTGGAGTGTTTCGGGAAGAAGGAATCAGCCCCAGCATTTT
CAWSVSGRRNQPQHF
>-|TRBD1|TRBV2|TRBJ1-5
TGTGCCAGCATTTCCGGGACAGGACTTCAGCCCCAGCATTTT
CASISGTGLQPQHF
>-|TRBD2|TRBV3-1/TRBV3-2|TRBJ2-7
TGTGCCAGCAGCCTCGGACTAGAATCCTACGAGCAGTACTTC
CASSLGLESYEQYF
>-|-|TRBV20-1|TRBJ2-7
TGCAGTGCTAGTAACCAGGTTGGCTTCGACGAGCAGTACTTC
CSASNQVGFDEQYF
>-|TRBD1|TRBV6-6|TRBJ2-7
TGTGCCAGCAGTTCACAGGGGTTACCCTACGAGCAGTACTTC
CASSSQGLPYEQYF
>-|-|TRBV28|TRBJ1-5
TGTGCCAGCAGTTTTGCAGGGTTTTTAGGTCAGCCCCAGCATTTT
CASSFAGFLGQPQHF
>once|-|TRBV12-2|TRBJ2-7
TGTGCAAGTCGATCAACTAGCGGGGGGACCTACGAGCAGTACTTC
CASRSTSGGTYEQYF
>-|-|TRBV2|TRBJ2-7
TGTGCCAGCACTTTGGTCAGGGGAGCGGTTTCCTACGAGCAGTACTTC
CASTLVRGAVSYEQYF
>-|-|TRBV27|TRBJ1-4
TGTGCCAGCAAATATAAAACCGGGTCCCTTAATGAAAAACTGTTTTTT
CASKYKTGSLNEKLFF
>-|TRBD1|TRBV6-5|TRBJ2-2
TGTGCCAGCAGTTACTCACAGGGGGTCGGGGAGCTGTTTTTT
CASSYSQGVGELFF
>-|TRBD2|TRBV7-9|TRBJ2-7
TGTGCCAGCAAGCGGGGCGACGAGCAGTACTTC
CASKRGDEQYF
>few|-|TRBV6-5|TRBJ1-5
TGTGCCAGCAGTTACGATGGCACTAGCAATCAGCCCCAGCATTTT
CASSYDGTSNQPQHF
>-|TRBD2|TRBV27|TRBJ2-7
TGTGCCAGCAAAGCGGGGGGTGGGGGCGGGGAGCAGTACTTC
CASKAGGGGGEQYF
>-|-|TRBV5-1|TRBJ2-3
TGCGCCAGCAGCTTGGGAGACGGTCGACACAGCACAGATACGCAGTATTTT
CASSLGDGRHSTDTQYF
>-|-|TRBV5-6|TRBJ1-5
TGTGCCAGCAGCTTGGGGCAGGGTAATAGGCGGAGTCAGCCCCAGCATTTT
CASSLGQGNRRSQPQHF